This T cell receptor beta chain originates from a study of regulatory T cells in long-lasting Graves disease. The overall study: Graves' patients, diagnosed recently, had received antithyroid drugs under 3 months.

Study-wide points: Persistent-disease Graves' patients showed less TCR diversity than new cases.

The germline CDR1 and CDR2 sequences are MGHRA and YSYEKL. The CDR3 runs to 14 residues. The junction had 6 bases not matched to a gene; V was cut back by 4 bases and J by 5 bases. Indicated time point: newly diagnosed GD, antithyroid drugs for less than 3 months. Following extraction of RNA from PBMCs, that RNA was used to make the TCR library. With iRepertoire HTBI primers and Arm-PCR of CDR3 regions, TCR beta libraries were built. TCRdb ran MiXCR on the multiplex PCR reads and lists one entry per CDR3 protein. The table includes 550,000 to 650,000 distinct CDR3 sequences, about 16% detected once. As concerns this clonotype: What it binds is not known.

These data were likewise used in another study, on T cells in Graves' hyperthyroidism and ophthalmopathy. That report adds: Most clonotypes expanded in thyroid above 0.001 were likewise present in blood.

This specimen was peripheral blood mononuclear cells (PBMCs), taken at new diagnosis, from a patient treated with antithyroid drugs. The receptor was derived from a man aged 18 to 29 with Graves disease. This chain links TRBV4-1 with TRBJ1-1; 8 bases are a match to TRBD1. In DNA form, the CDR3 reads TGCGCCAGCAGCCCTACGGACAGGGTTACTGAAGCTTTCTTT. Translated, it gives CASSPTDRVTEAFF.